A single sample gave rise to the 30 T cell receptor beta chains below, sequenced in a study of T cells in Graves' hyperthyroidism and ophthalmopathy. RNA transcripts provided the source from which TCR beta CDR3 regions were amplified. The HTBI primer set was used in a first-round RT-PCR of the TCR CDR3. TCRdb re-called the multiplex PCR reads through MiXCR, storing one row per CDR3 protein. Found here are approximately 100,000 distinct CDR3 sequences, roughly 40% of them singletons; the top ten hold about 10%. Sequenced sample: peripheral blood or thyroid tissue (not recorded which). The source is a woman aged 25 to 39 with Graves' hyperthyroidism.

In this sample, this clonotype turned up many times. The chain has TRBV7-3 and TRBJ1-1; D unclear. This CDR3 is built from 13 residues. The V gene lost 0 bases and the J gene lost 4 bases, with 6 bases spanning the gap. CDR1 and CDR2 (germline): SGHTA, FQGTGA. The CDR3 DNA sequence: TGTGCCAGCAGCTTAACAGGTCCCACTGAAGCTTTCTTT. This gives the protein CASSLTGPTEAFF.

The table lists this clonotype with a few counts. V is TRBV7-9 and J is TRBJ2-7; 11 bases match TRBD1. The CDR3 has 17 amino acids. V gave up 6 bases and J gave up 4 bases; unmatched junction bases: 14. Germline V gene lookup returns CDR1 SEHNR and CDR2 FQNEAQ (reference sequence). The CDR3 DNA follows: TGTGCCAGCAGTTTTTGGCAGCCGGACAGGGGGCAGTACGAGCAGTACTTC. It translates to CASSFWQPDRGQYEQYF.

In this sample, this clonotype turned up many times. The genes are TRBV7-8 and TRBJ1-6, with 12 positions matching TRBD1. The CDR3 length is 19 residues. CDR1 and CDR2 from the germline V gene are SGHVS and FQNEAQ. V shed 1 base and J 7 bases; nucleotides not matched to a gene: 11. CDR3 in DNA: TGTGCCAGCAGCTTAGAAGTTTGGGACAGGGGGCGTCGAAATTCACCCCTCCACTTT. Translating gives CASSLEVWDRGRRNSPLHF.

About this clonotype: The CDR3 end shows no conserved phenylalanine or tryptophan, and so a read error is likely. The rearrangement joins TRBV7-9 to TRBJ2-2; 9 positions match TRBD1. The CDR3 sequence is 14 residues long. V lost 11 bases and J lost 3; bases outside the gene matches: 7. From germline, CDR1 is SEHNR and CDR2 FQNEAQ (reference sequence). CDR3 sequence: CAATGQGHTGELFS. The CDR3 DNA sequence: TGTGCCGCCACAGGACAGGGGCACACCGGGGAGCTGTTTTCT.

This clonotype was detected a few times. A junction boundary mismatches the germline segment, possibly from a read error. The rearrangement joins TRBV12-3 or TRBV12-4 to TRBJ2-2, with D possibly TRBD2 on 5 matching bases. The CDR3 has 15 amino acids. The DNA for the CDR3 is TGTGCCAGCAGTTTAAAGGTCGTAGGTACCGGGGAGCAGTTTTTT. It specifies CASSLKVVGTGEQFF.

This clonotype came up once. V usage is TRBV14 and J usage is TRBJ1-5; 10 nucleotides agree with TRBD1. The CDR3 has 15 amino acids. Germline-derived CDR1 and CDR2 are SGHDN and FVKESK. V lost 4 bases, J lost 1 base, and 1 base stayed unmatched. As DNA, the CDR3 is TGTGCCAGCAGCCGGACAGGGGGGAGCAATCAGCCCCAGCATTTT. Its protein is CASSRTGGSNQPQHF.

The chain has TRBV7-3 and TRBJ1-6; no definite D call. Deletions cut 2 bases from V and 14 bases from J, with 13 bases between. The CDR3 contains 13 residues. CDR1 is SGHTA and CDR2 is FQGTGA in the germline V gene. CDR3 sequence: CASSLVAGTALHF. In nucleotides, the CDR3 is TGTGCCAGCAGCTTAGTAGCGGGAACGGCCCTCCACTTT.

The chain uses TRBV14 and TRBJ2-2; unclear D gene. V shed 0 bases and J shed 4 bases, with 12 bases lying between them. In germline, CDR1 is SGHDN, CDR2 FVKESK. CDR3 size: 16 residues. The CDR3 DNA is TGTGCCAGCAGCCAAGATCTCCCACTCTGCACCGGGGAGCTGTTTTTT. Its protein is CASSQDLPLCTGELFF.

This clonotype was observed many times. CDR3 residues: CASGFRSYGYTF. The CDR3 nucleotides are TGTGCCAGCGGTTTCCGTTCGTATGGCTACACCTTC. The V gene is TRBV19, the J gene TRBJ1-2; D is undetermined. The CDR3 sequence is 12 residues long. Germline-derived CDR1 and CDR2 are LNHDA and SQIVND (reference sequence). V lost 9 bases, J lost 5 bases, and 13 bases lay in between.

This clonotype was seen ten or more times. The chain uses TRBV10-2 and TRBJ1-3; D call uncertain. Trimming left V 6 bases short and J 3 bases short, with 9 bases between. This CDR3 is 13 amino acids long. The germline V gene encodes CDR1 WSHSY and CDR2 SAAADI. The CDR3 DNA follows: TGCGCCAGCAGGACCCTCGTTGGAAACACCATATATTTT. Translation gives CASRTLVGNTIYF.

The rearrangement joins TRBV2 to TRBJ1-5, with 9 bases lining up with TRBD1. Unmatched junction bases numbered 8, after V lost 6 bases and J lost 5 bases. Germline V CDR1 and CDR2: SNHLY, FYNNEI. This CDR3 contains 15 residues. The CDR3 is CASREGQGEDQPQHF. The CDR3, as DNA: TGTGCCAGCAGGGAGGGACAGGGCGAGGATCAGCCCCAGCATTTT.

Ten or more counts support this clonotype. This chain joins TRBV20-1 and TRBJ1-1; D is perhaps TRBD1 (6 bases). V lost 2 bases and J 5 bases, leaving 12 bases between the germline ends. This CDR3 region has 13 residues. The germline gives CDR1 DFQATT, CDR2 SNEGSKA (reference sequence). CDR3 protein: CSARKGVRTEAFF. The CDR3 DNA sequence: TGCAGTGCTAGAAAGGGGGTTCGGACTGAAGCTTTCTTT.

The genes are TRBV27 and TRBJ1-5, with D maybe TRBD1 (5 bases). The CDR3 is 17 residues long. V was pared by 4 bases and J by 9 bases, with 25 bases between. Per germline, CDR1 MNHEY and CDR2 SMNVEV (reference sequence). CDR3 protein: CASSSTTVSFGSLPQHF. CDR3 DNA sequence: TGTGCCAGCAGTTCAACGACAGTCAGTTTTGGTAGTCTGCCCCAGCATTTT.

As for this clonotype: It is likely a read error, because the conserved phenylalanine at the end of the CDR3 is missing. The chain recombines TRBV20-1 with TRBJ2-5; maybe TRBD2 (6 bases). V was shortened by 5 bases and J by 1 base, with 14 bases between the two germline ends. This CDR3 has 14 amino acids. CDR1 and CDR2 (germline): DFQATT, SNEGSKA (reference sequence). CDR3 sequence: CSALRTSSQETQYI. The CDR3 DNA follows: TGCAGTGCTCTCCGAACTAGCAGCCAAGAGACCCAGTACATC.

This clonotype was seen repeatedly, ten times or more. The chain recombines TRBV20-1 with TRBJ2-7; D is ambiguous. CDR1 and CDR2 from the germline V gene are DFQATT and SNEGSKA (reference sequence). This CDR3 spans 10 amino acids. V was trimmed by 8 bases and J by 1 base, leaving 6 bases between them. CDR3 loop: CSHQSYEQYF. The CDR3 DNA reads TGCAGTCATCAGTCCTACGAGCAGTACTTC.

At least ten counts were recorded for this clonotype. V is TRBV7-9 and J is TRBJ2-7; 8 bases agree with TRBD1. Germline CDR1 is SEHNR and CDR2 is FQNEAQ (reference sequence). The CDR3 is 16 residues long. Trimming at V came to 5 bases and at J to 1 base, leaving 10 bases not matched to a gene. The CDR3 loop is CASSLNRGIRSYEQYF. CDR3 DNA: TGTGCCAGCAGCCTCAACAGGGGGATTCGTTCCTACGAGCAGTACTTC.

V usage is TRBV7-6 and J usage is TRBJ1-2; 9 bases are a match to TRBD1. The CDR3 extends over 13 amino acids. Trimming at V came to 7 bases and at J to 4 bases, leaving 4 bases not matched to a gene. Germline CDR1 and CDR2: SGHVS and FNYEAQ. Written as DNA, the CDR3 is TGTGCCAGCAACGACAGGGGGTTCTATGGCTACACCTTC. This translates into CASNDRGFYGYTF.

The J gene is TRBJ2-1, the V gene TRBV2; TRBD2 matches at 11 bases. The CDR3 has 15 amino acids. Germline trimming cut 5 bases from V and 5 bases from J; bases unmatched to any gene: 5. In germline, CDR1 is SNHLY, CDR2 FYNNEI. This CDR3 is CASSSPGLADNEQFF. In DNA, the CDR3 is TGTGCCAGCAGTAGCCCGGGACTAGCGGACAATGAGCAGTTCTTC.

The rearrangement joins TRBV20-1 to TRBJ2-5; the match to TRBD1 covers 10 bases. This CDR3 has 15 residues. Germline CDR1 reads DFQATT; CDR2 reads SNEGSKA (reference sequence). V dropped 0 bases and J dropped 5; count of bases not matched to a gene: 6. CDR3 protein: CSARDIGTGVETQYF. DNA of the CDR3: TGCAGTGCTAGAGATATCGGGACAGGGGTTGAGACCCAGTACTTC.

In this sample, this clonotype turned up many times. The rearrangement joins TRBV2 to TRBJ1-1; D is possibly TRBD1 (6 bases). Trimming took 10 bases from V and 1 from J, leaving 16 bases between them. Per germline, CDR1 SNHLY and CDR2 FYNNEI. The CDR3 extends over 14 amino acids. This chain's CDR3 is CAIAKGGGNTEAFF. CDR3 sequence (DNA): TGTGCCATCGCCAAGGGGGGGGGGAACACTGAAGCTTTCTTT.

V and J are TRBV7-9 and TRBJ2-7; D gene ambiguous. CDR1 and CDR2 (germline): SEHNR, FQNEAQ (reference sequence). V was pared by 6 bases and J by 0 bases, with 12 bases between. The CDR3 contains 14 residues. The CDR3 nucleotides are TGTGCCAGCAGAGATCCCGGTTTCTCCTACGAGCAGTACTTC. Translating gives CASRDPGFSYEQYF.

At least ten counts were recorded for this clonotype. No conserved phenylalanine or tryptophan ends this CDR3, so it is likely a read error. The limits of the CDR3 on the DNA are not certain, so only TCRdb's listed CDR3 is given. This rearrangement joins TRBV28 to TRBJ2-7; the table names TRBD1, a call not compared with the DNA. The CDR3 numbers 9 amino acids, ends counted. The germline CDR1 and CDR2 sequences are MDHEN and SYDVKM. The CDR3 sequence is CASSLWGAE.

There are many counts of this clonotype. V and J are TRBV5-1 and TRBJ1-2; D gene unclear. The ends were cut back, 0 bases at V and 7 bases at J, with 10 bases in the middle. There are 13 residues in the CDR3. Looked up from germline, CDR1 is SGHRS and CDR2 is YFSETQ. CDR3 region: CASSLDGERGYTF. DNA of the CDR3: TGCGCCAGCAGCTTGGATGGCGAACGTGGCTACACCTTC.

This clonotype was seen many times. J is TRBJ2-7 and V is TRBV10-2, with a tentative D call TRBD2 (6 bases). There are 17 residues in the CDR3. The V end lost 4 bases, the J end lost 1 base, and 20 bases lay between the germline ends. CDR1 is WSHSY and CDR2 is SAAADI in the germline V gene. This chain's CDR3 is CASSGEAGRRLSYEQYF. In nucleotides, the CDR3 is TGCGCCAGCAGTGGAGAAGCGGGTCGTCGCTTATCCTACGAGCAGTACTTC.

A word on this clonotype: One end of the junction varies from germline; a read error may be responsible. The chain is built from TRBV7-3 and TRBJ2-5; tentative D call: TRBD2 (5 bases). CDR1 is SGHTA, CDR2 FQGTGA, per germline. This CDR3 region has 14 residues. DNA of the CDR3: TGCGCCAGCAGCTTAAGCGGACTGGCCAGGACCCAGTACTTC. This sequence encodes CASSLSGLARTQYF. Full variable domain (outside the CDR3, taken from reference TRBV7-3 and TRBJ2-5): GAGVSQTPSNKVTEKGKYVELRCDPISGHTALYWYRQSLGQGPEFLIYFQGTGAADDSGLPNDRFFAVRPEGSVSTLKIQRTERGDSAVYLCASSLSGLARTQYFGPGTRLLVL.

On this clonotype itself: This may stem from a read error, because a much larger clone lies one nucleotide away. This chain links TRBV6-2 or TRBV6-3 with TRBJ1-5; the D gene is possibly TRBD1 (5 bases). This CDR3 is 14 amino acids long. Germline values: CDR1 MNHEY, CDR2 SVGEGT. Trimming pared 8 bases from V and 6 bases from J, leaving 17 bases between. In DNA, the CDR3 is TGTGCCAGCTCACCAAGCAGGGCTGGTCAGCCCCAGCATTTT. Its translation: CASSPSRAGQPQHF.

This clonotype appeared many times. CDR3 region: CASSRLPPTTGDTQYF. Written as DNA, the CDR3 is TGTGCCAGTAGTCGCCTACCCCCCACTACGGGGGATACGCAGTATTTT. This sequence joins TRBV19 and TRBJ2-3, with D perhaps TRBD2 (5 bases). The CDR3 covers 16 residues. V was pared by 5 bases and J by 6 bases, with 21 bases between. Germline CDR1 and CDR2: LNHDA and SQIVND (reference sequence). The complete variable domain, with remaining parts taken from reference TRBV19 and TRBJ2-3, reads DGGITQSPKYLFRKEGQNVTLSCEQNLNHDAMYWYRQDPGQGLRLIYYSQIVNDFQKGDIAEGYSVSREKKESFPLTVTSAQKNPTAFYLCASSRLPPTTGDTQYFGPGTRLTVL.

The gene calls are TRBV2 and TRBJ2-7, with 11 bases that match TRBD2. CDR1 and CDR2 (germline): SNHLY, FYNNEI. The CDR3 is made up of 15 amino acids. V lost 6 bases, J lost 2 bases, and 6 bases stayed unmatched. CDR3 residues: CASRPGTSGTYEQYF. The CDR3 region has the DNA TGTGCCAGCAGACCCGGGACTAGCGGTACCTACGAGCAGTACTTC. Full variable domain (rest looked up from reference TRBV2 and TRBJ2-7): EPEVTQTPSHQVTQMGQEVILRCVPISNHLYFYWYRQILGQKVEFLVSFYNNEISEKSEIFDDQFSVERPDGSNFTLKIRSTKLEDSAMYFCASRPGTSGTYEQYFGPGTRLTVT.

This chain links TRBV20-1 with TRBJ2-7; 15 bases agree with TRBD2. The ends lost 1 base at V and 7 bases at J; junction bases unmatched: 17. The germline V gene encodes CDR1 DFQATT and CDR2 SNEGSKA (reference sequence). The CDR3 is 19 amino acids. CDR3 residues: CSARVLGLAGGISLGEQYF. In DNA, the CDR3 is TGCAGTGCTAGAGTATTAGGACTAGCGGGAGGGATTTCACTGGGGGAGCAGTACTTC.

On this clonotype itself: It is unclear where the CDR3 begins or ends on the DNA, so no DNA is shown, and the CDR3 is as TCRdb lists it. The chain joins TRBV5-1 to TRBJ2-6; the D call in the table, TRBD2, was not verified against the DNA. CDR1 SGHRS and CDR2 YFSETQ come from the germline V gene. The CDR3 is 21 residues long, ends included. The CDR3: CASRAGTLNTEAFFGANVLTF.